A single sample gave rise to the 18 T cell receptor beta chains below, sequenced in a study of beta chain features in type 1 diabetes. All of the isolated RNA was reverse transcribed, so expressed TCRB transcripts were sequenced. The protocol was immunoSEQ multiplex PCR, while the TCRdb copy is restricted to in-frame clones and leaves out a portion. The sample holds around 350,000 clones; roughly 12% are singletons and the top ten take around 0.015%. The specimen sequenced was naive CD4+ T cells from blood. These receptors were taken from a man aged 18 to 30 in good health.

The sample holds a few counts of this clone. The chain links TRBV28 to TRBJ1-2, with D unresolved. Between the trimmed V and J ends, which lost 8 bases and 0 bases, there was a span of 4 bases. There are 11 residues in the CDR3. CDR1 is MDHEN, CDR2 SYDVKM, per germline. This chain's CDR3 is CASDSNYGYTF. In DNA form, the CDR3 reads TGTGCCAGCGACTCTAACTATGGCTACACCTTC.

There are a few counts of this clone. The genes are TRBV18 and TRBJ2-7; 7 bases fit TRBD1. The germline CDR1 and CDR2 sequences are KGHSH and LQKENI. V lost 2 bases, J lost 2 bases, and 6 bases stayed unmatched. The CDR3 contains 15 residues. Here the CDR3 reads CASSPMGQSPYEQYF. The DNA for the CDR3 is TGTGCCAGCTCACCAATGGGACAGTCCCCCTACGAGCAGTACTTC.

The V and J genes are TRBV5-6 and TRBJ1-4, with a weak D call TRBD1 (6 bases). V gave up 1 base and J gave up 5 bases, with 12 bases separating them. Germline CDR1 and CDR2: SGHDT and YYEEEE. The CDR3 contains 15 residues. CDR3 DNA: TGTGCCAGCAGCTTGTCCTGGACAGCAAATGAAAAACTGTTTTTT. As protein: CASSLSWTANEKLFF.

The genes are TRBV28 and TRBJ1-4; TRBD1 aligns across 8 bases. Germline CDR1 and CDR2: MDHEN and SYDVKM. The J segment lost 8 bases and the V segment lost 5 bases, leaving 10 bases of the junction unmatched. This CDR3 has 15 residues. For the CDR3, the DNA is TGTGCCAGCAGTACCCCGGGACAGGTGGACGAAAAACTGTTTTTT. The encoded protein is CASSTPGQVDEKLFF.

This clone has a handful of counts. The J gene is TRBJ2-4, the V gene TRBV7-9, with D possibly being TRBD1 (6 bases). V was shortened by 5 bases and J by 0 bases, with 11 bases between the two germline ends. The germline CDR1 and CDR2 sequences are SEHNR and FQNEAQ (reference sequence). The CDR3 extends over 15 amino acids. The DNA of the CDR3 is TGTGCCAGCAGCGCCAGGGGATTAGCCAAAAACATTCAGTACTTC. It encodes CASSARGLAKNIQYF.

This chain joins TRBV7-2 and TRBJ2-5; 13 bases are a match to TRBD2. The V segment lost 4 bases and the J segment 1 base; nucleotides outside the gene matches: 6. The germline CDR1 and CDR2 sequences are SGHTA and FQGNSA. CDR3 length: 17 amino acids. The DNA for the CDR3 is TGTGCCAGCAGCTCATGGACTAGCGGGGGAAGCCAAGAGACCCAGTACTTC. This codes for CASSSWTSGGSQETQYF.

On this clone itself: The junction and the germline gene differ at one end; a read error may be behind it. This CDR3 is CASSGTGRIAGGTFF. As DNA, the CDR3 is TGTGCCAGCAGTGGTACAGGACGAATAGCGGGGGGGACCTTCTTC. The J gene is TRBJ2-7, the V gene TRBV25-1; 11 positions agree with TRBD2. CDR1 MGHDK and CDR2 SYGVNS come from the germline V gene. The CDR3 spans 15 residues.

This clone has more than one count but fewer than ten. The chain is built from TRBV9 and TRBJ1-5; D is unresolved. Germline CDR1 reads SGDLS; CDR2 reads YYNGEE. V was pared by 0 bases and J by 4 bases, with 11 bases between. The CDR3 spans 15 residues. This CDR3 reads CASSVDPSLNQPQHF. The CDR3 nucleotides are TGTGCCAGCAGCGTAGATCCGTCCTTGAATCAGCCCCAGCATTTT.

The chain employs TRBV11-2 and TRBJ2-1, with a weak D call TRBD1 (6 bases). The CDR3 has 13 residues. The germline CDR1 and CDR2 sequences are SGHAT and FQNNGV. V lost 4 bases to trimming and J lost 6 bases, with 10 bases between them. The CDR3 nucleotides read TGTGCCAGCAGCTCGGACAGCTTCAATGAGCAGTTCTTC. This encodes CASSSDSFNEQFF.

This clone came up a few times. V is TRBV11-2 and J is TRBJ2-3; D is possibly TRBD2 (6 bases). CDR1 SGHAT and CDR2 FQNNGV come from the germline V gene. The V end was cut by 4 bases, the J end by 4 bases, with 21 bases between. The CDR3 totals 17 residues. The CDR3: CASSSIQADRGADTQYF. CDR3 bases: TGTGCCAGCAGCTCGATCCAGGCCGACCGCGGGGCAGATACGCAGTATTTT. Full variable domain (outside the CDR3, taken from reference TRBV11-2 and TRBJ2-3): EAGVAQSPRYKIIEKRQSVAFWCNPISGHATLYWYQQILGQGPKLLIQFQNNGVVDDSQLPKDRFSAERLKGVDSTLKIQPAKLEDSAVYLCASSSIQADRGADTQYFGPGTRLTVL.

The rearrangement links TRBV15 to TRBJ2-5; 7 bases map to TRBD1. Germline CDR1 LNHNV, CDR2 YYDKDF (reference sequence). Losses at the gene ends were 0 bases for V and 4 bases for J; bases not matched to a gene: 5. The CDR3 spans 15 residues. CDR3 nucleotides: TGTGCCACCAGCAGAGATACAGGGGTCGGAGAGACCCAGTACTTC. Protein: CATSRDTGVGETQYF.

This clone has more than one count but fewer than ten. The chain uses TRBV2 and TRBJ2-5; D might be TRBD2 (6 bases). The CDR3 is 16 residues long. The germline V gene has CDR1 SNHLY and CDR2 FYNNEI. Trimming took off 2 bases at V and 5 bases at J, with 18 bases between the two ends. CDR3 sequence: CASSEPGDGGRETQYF. For the CDR3, the DNA is TGTGCCAGCAGTGAACCGGGGGATGGGGGACGGGAGACCCAGTACTTC.

The chain joins TRBV28 to TRBJ1-5, with D tentatively TRBD1 (6 bases). Germline CDR1 MDHEN, CDR2 SYDVKM. Trimming took off 8 bases at V and 1 base at J, with 12 bases between the two ends. This CDR3 is built from 14 residues. CDR3 protein: CASSGGGSNQPQHF. CDR3 coding DNA: TGTGCCAGCTCGGGGGGCGGAAGCAATCAGCCCCAGCATTTT.

The rearrangement links TRBV6-5 to TRBJ1-2; D is possibly TRBD1 (5 bases). The V end lost 3 bases, the J end lost 3 bases, and 8 bases lay between the germline ends. CDR1 is MNHEY, CDR2 SVGAGI, per germline. The length of the CDR3 is 13 residues. CDR3 sequence: CASSYQGDYGYTF. In DNA, the CDR3 is TGTGCCAGCAGTTATCAGGGTGACTATGGCTACACCTTC.

The chain carries TRBV6-6 and TRBJ2-3, with TRBD1 matching 7 bases. The germline V gene has CDR1 MNHNY and CDR2 SVGAGI (reference sequence). The CDR3 is 13 amino acids. Unmatched junction bases numbered 13, after V lost 7 bases and J lost 12 bases. The CDR3 DNA sequence: TGTGCCAGCACCAGGGACAGTTTGAGTTATCAGTATTTT. Protein product: CASTRDSLSYQYF.

A single count supports this clone. This chain connects TRBV4-2 to TRBJ1-3, with D possibly TRBD1 on 6 matching bases. V lost 5 bases and J lost 3, with 14 bases in between. Germline-derived CDR1 and CDR2 are LGHNA and YNFKEQ. The CDR3 contains 15 residues. The CDR3 here is CASSLGRDIGNTIYF. Here the CDR3 DNA reads TGTGCCAGCAGCTTGGGGAGGGACATTGGAAACACCATATATTTT.

This chain joins TRBV28 and TRBJ1-4, with 7 bases fitting TRBD1. This CDR3 has 15 residues. Germline V lookup: CDR1 MDHEN, CDR2 SYDVKM. The V gene end was trimmed by 8 bases and the J gene end by 4 bases; junction bases not matched to a gene: 10. The CDR3: CASATGQAGNEKLFF. The CDR3 DNA reads as TGTGCCAGCGCGACCGGACAGGCCGGTAATGAAAAACTGTTTTTT.

This clone was counted only a few times. The chain is built from TRBV5-1 and TRBJ2-1, with D perhaps TRBD1 (5 bases). The CDR3 length is 14 residues. Trimming pared 0 bases from V and 8 bases from J, leaving 12 bases between. CDR1 SGHRS and CDR2 YFSETQ come from the germline V gene. The CDR3: CASSLEPRADEQFF. The CDR3 DNA reads as TGCGCCAGCAGCTTGGAACCCAGGGCCGATGAGCAGTTCTTC.